This T cell receptor (beta chain) comes out of a study of T-cell reconstitution after alpha-beta-depleted transplantation in children. Study-level findings and limits: T-cell numbers and diversity one year post-transplant derived largely from freshly generated T cells. Surviving recipient cells, namely T cells and thymic progenitors, were the source of high day-60 TCRbeta diversity in some patients. Expanded graft clones, several hundred of them, were reportedly the source of alpha-beta T cells about two months after transplant.

CDR1 is SGHTA and CDR2 is FQGTGA in the germline V gene. CDR3 length equals 14 residues. V was trimmed by 5 bases and J by 6 bases, leaving 16 bases between them. Preparation of the TCRbeta library involved a method that used unique molecular identifiers. A single record per CDR3 protein comes from TCRdb applying MiXCR to the PCR reads. The sample lists 500,000 to 750,000 distinct CDR3 sequences, roughly a quarter occurring once. A few counts support this clonotype. Its antigen is unknown. This chain uses TRBV7-3 with TRBJ1-2, with D tentatively TRBD1 (5 bases). The source was PBMCs, collected before TCRalphabeta/CD19-depleted stem cell transplant. The TCR was taken from a boy in the first two years of life with Wiskott-Aldrich syndrome, due to receive a stem cell transplant. The CDR3 reads CASSPAGLEDGYTF. The CDR3 DNA reads as TGTGCCAGCAGCCCTGCAGGGCTTGAAGATGGCTACACCTTC. Together with reference TRBV7-3 and TRBJ1-2, the CDR3 gives the full variable domain: GAGVSQTPSNKVTEKGKYVELRCDPISGHTALYWYRQSLGQGPEFLIYFQGTGAADDSGLPNDRFFAVRPEGSVSTLKIQRTERGDSAVYLCASSPAGLEDGYTFGSGTRLTVV.